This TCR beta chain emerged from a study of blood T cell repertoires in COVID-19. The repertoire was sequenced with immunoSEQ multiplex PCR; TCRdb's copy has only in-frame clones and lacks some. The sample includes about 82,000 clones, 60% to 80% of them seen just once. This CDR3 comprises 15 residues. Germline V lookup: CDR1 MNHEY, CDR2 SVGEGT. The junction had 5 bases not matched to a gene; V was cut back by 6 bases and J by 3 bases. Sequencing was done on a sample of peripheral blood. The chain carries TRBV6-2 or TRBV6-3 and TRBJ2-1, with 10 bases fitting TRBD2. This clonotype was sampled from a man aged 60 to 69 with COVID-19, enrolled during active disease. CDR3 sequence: CASSPTSGNYNEQFF. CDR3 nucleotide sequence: TGTGCCAGCAGCCCCACTAGCGGGAACTACAATGAGCAGTTCTTC.